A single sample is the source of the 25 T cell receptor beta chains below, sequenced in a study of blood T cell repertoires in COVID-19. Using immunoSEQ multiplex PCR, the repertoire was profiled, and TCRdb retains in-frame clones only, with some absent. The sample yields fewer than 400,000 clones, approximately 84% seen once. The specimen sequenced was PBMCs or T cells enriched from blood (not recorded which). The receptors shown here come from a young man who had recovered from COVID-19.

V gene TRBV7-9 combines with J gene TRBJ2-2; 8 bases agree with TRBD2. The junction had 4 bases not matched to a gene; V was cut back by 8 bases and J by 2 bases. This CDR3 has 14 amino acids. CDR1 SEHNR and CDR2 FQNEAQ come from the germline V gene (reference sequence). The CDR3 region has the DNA TGTGCCAGCGGTAGCGGGGTAAACACCGGGGAGCTGTTTTTT. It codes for CASGSGVNTGELFF.

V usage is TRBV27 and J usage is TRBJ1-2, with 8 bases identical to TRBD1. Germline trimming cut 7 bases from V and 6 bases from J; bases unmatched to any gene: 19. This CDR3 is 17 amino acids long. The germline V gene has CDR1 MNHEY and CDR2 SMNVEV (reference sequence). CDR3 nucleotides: TGTGCCAGCACCAAAACACCCGGGACAGGAGACCTCGATGGCTACACCTTC. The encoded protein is CASTKTPGTGDLDGYTF.

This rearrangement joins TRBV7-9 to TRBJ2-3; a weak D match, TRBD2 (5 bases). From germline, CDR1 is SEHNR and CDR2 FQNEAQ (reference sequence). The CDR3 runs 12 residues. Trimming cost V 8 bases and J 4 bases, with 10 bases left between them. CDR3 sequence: CASREGADTQYF. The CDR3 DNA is TGTGCCAGCCGTGAGGGAGCAGATACGCAGTATTTT.

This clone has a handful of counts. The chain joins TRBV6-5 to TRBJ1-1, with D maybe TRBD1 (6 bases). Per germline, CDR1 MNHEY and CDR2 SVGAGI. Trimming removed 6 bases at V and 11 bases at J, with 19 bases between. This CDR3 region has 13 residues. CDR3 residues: CASSHRGTPRAFF. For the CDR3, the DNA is TGTGCCAGCAGCCATCGAGGGACACCTAGGGCTTTCTTT.

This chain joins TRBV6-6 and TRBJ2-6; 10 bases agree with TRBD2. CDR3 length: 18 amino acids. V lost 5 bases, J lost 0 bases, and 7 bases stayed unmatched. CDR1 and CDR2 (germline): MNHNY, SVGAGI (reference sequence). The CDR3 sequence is CASSPGLAVISGANVLTF. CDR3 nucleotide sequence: TGTGCCAGCAGTCCTGGACTAGCGGTGATCTCTGGGGCCAACGTCCTGACTTTC.

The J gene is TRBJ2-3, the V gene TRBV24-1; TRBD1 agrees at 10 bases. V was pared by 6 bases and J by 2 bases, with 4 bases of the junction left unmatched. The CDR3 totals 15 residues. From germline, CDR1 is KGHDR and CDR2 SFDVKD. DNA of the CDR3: TGTGCCACCAGTCCCGACAGGGGGCCCACAGATACGCAGTATTTT. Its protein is CATSPDRGPTDTQYF.

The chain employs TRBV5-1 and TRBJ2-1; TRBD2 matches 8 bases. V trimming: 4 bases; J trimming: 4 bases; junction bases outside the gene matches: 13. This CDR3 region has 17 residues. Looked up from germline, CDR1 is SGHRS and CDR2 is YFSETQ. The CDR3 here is CASSLYSGTSTYNEQFF. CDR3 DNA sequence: TGCGCCAGCAGCCTATATTCCGGGACTAGTACGTACAATGAGCAGTTCTTC.

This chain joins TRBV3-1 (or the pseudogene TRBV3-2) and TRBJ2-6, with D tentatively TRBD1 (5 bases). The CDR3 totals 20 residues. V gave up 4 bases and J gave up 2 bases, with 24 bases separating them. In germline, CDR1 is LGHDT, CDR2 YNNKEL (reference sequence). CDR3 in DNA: TGTGCCAGCAGCCGGCCCTTGGCGTGGGGCCGTGCCCCTGGGGCCAACGTCCTGACTTTC. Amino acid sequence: CASSRPLAWGRAPGANVLTF.

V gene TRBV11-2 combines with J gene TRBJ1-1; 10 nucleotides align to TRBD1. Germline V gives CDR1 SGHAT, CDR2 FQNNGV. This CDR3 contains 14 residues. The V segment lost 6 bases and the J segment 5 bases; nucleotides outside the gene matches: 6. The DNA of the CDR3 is TGTGCCAGCAGGTTTGACAGGGGGCTAACTGAAGCTTTCTTT. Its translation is CASRFDRGLTEAFF. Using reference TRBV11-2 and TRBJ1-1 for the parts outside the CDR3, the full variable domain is EAGVAQSPRYKIIEKRQSVAFWCNPISGHATLYWYQQILGQGPKLLIQFQNNGVVDDSQLPKDRFSAERLKGVDSTLKIQPAKLEDSAVYLCASRFDRGLTEAFFGQGTRLTVV.

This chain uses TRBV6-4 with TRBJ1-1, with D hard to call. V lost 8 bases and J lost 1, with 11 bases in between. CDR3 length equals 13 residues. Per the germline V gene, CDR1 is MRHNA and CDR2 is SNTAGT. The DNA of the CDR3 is TGTGCCAGCCGCCCCGCGGAGAACACTGAAGCTTTCTTT. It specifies CASRPAENTEAFF.

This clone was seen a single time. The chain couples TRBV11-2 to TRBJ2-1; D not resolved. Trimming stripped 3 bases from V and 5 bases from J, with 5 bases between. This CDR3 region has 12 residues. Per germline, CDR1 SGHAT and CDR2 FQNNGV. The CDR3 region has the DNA TGTGCCAGCAGCTTCAGTAACAATGAGCAGTTCTTC. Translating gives CASSFSNNEQFF.

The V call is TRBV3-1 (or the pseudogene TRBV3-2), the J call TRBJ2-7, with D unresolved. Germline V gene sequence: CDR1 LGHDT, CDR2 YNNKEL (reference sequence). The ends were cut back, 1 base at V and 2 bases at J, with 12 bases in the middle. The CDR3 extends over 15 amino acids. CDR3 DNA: TGTGCCAGCAGCCAAGCCGCCGCGGCAGCCTACGAGCAGTACTTC. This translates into CASSQAAAAAYEQYF.

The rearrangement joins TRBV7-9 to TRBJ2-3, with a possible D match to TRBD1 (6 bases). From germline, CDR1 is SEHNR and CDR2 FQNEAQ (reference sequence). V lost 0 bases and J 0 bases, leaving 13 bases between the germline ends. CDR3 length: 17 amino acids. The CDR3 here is CASSLAQGSPSTDTQYF. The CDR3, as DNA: TGTGCCAGCAGCTTAGCCCAGGGGTCACCTAGCACAGATACGCAGTATTTT.

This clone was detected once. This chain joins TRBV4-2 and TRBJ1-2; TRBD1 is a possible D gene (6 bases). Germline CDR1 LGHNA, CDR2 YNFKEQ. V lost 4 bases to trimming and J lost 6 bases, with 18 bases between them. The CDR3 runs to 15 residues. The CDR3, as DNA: TGTGCCAGCAGCCCCGGGAGGGGGGCTCTGGATGGCTACACCTTC. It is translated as CASSPGRGALDGYTF.

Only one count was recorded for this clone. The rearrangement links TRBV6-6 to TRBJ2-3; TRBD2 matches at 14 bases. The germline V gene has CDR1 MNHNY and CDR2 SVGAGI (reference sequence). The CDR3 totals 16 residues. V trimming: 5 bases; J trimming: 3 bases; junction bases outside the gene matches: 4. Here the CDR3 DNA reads TGTGCCAGCAGTCACGGGACTAGCGGGAGTACAGATACGCAGTATTTT. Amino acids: CASSHGTSGSTDTQYF.

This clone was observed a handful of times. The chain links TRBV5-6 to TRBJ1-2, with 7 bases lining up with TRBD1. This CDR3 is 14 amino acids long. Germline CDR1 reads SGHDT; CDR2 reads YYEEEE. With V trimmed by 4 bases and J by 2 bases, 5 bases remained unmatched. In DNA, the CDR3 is TGTGCCAGCAGCCGCGACAGGGCGAACTATGGCTACACCTTC. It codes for CASSRDRANYGYTF.

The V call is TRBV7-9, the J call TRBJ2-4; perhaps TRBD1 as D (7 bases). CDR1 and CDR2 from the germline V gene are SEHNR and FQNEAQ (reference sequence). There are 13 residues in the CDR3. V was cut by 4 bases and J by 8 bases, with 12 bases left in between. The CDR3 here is CASSSGRGDIQYF. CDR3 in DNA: TGTGCCAGCAGCTCTGGCAGGGGGGACATTCAGTACTTC.

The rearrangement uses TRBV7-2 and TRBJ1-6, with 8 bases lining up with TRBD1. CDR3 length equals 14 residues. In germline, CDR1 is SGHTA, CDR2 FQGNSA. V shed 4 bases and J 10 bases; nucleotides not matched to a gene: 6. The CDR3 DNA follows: TGTGCCAGCAGCTCACAGGGGGTTGGCTCACCCCTCCACTTT. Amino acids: CASSSQGVGSPLHF.

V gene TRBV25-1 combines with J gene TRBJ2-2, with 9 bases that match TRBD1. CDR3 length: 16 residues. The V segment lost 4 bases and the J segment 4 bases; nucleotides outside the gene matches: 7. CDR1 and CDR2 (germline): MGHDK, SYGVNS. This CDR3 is CASSVNRDRATGELFF. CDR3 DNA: TGTGCCAGCAGTGTAAACCGGGACAGGGCCACCGGGGAGCTGTTTTTT.

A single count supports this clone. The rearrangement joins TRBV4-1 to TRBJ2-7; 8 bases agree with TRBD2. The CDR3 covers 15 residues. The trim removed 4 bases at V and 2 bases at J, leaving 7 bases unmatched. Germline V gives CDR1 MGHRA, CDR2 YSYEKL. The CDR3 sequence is CASSPQRGRTYEQYF. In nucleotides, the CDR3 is TGCGCCAGCAGCCCCCAGCGGGGGCGAACCTACGAGCAGTACTTC.

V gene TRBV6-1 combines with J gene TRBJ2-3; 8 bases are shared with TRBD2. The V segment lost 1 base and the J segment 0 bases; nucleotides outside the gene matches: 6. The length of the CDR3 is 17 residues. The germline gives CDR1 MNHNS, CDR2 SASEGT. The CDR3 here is CASSEERVAGSTDTQYF. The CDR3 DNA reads TGTGCCAGCAGTGAAGAGAGGGTAGCGGGAAGCACAGATACGCAGTATTTT.

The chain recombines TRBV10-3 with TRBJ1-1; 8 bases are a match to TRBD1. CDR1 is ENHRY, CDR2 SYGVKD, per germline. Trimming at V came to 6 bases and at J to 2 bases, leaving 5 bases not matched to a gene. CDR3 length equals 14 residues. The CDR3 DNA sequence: TGTGCCATCAGCCTACAGGGGGTAAACACTGAAGCTTTCTTT. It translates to CAISLQGVNTEAFF.

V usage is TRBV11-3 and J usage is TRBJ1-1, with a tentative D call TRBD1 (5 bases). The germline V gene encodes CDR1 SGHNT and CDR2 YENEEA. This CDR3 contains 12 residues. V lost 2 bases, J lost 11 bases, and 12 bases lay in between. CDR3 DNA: TGTGCCAGCAGCTTAAGTGCAGGGAGGGCTTTCTTT. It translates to CASSLSAGRAFF.

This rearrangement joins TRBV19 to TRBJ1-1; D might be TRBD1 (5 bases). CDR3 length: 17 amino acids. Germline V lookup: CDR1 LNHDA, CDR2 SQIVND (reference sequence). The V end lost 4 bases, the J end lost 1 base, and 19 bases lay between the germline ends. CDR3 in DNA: TGTGCCAGTAGTACCCCATCGAAGGGGCCGGGGAACACTGAAGCTTTCTTT. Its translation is CASSTPSKGPGNTEAFF. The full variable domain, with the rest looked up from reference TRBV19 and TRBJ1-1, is DGGITQSPKYLFRKEGQNVTLSCEQNLNHDAMYWYRQDPGQGLRLIYYSQIVNDFQKGDIAEGYSVSREKKESFPLTVTSAQKNPTAFYLCASSTPSKGPGNTEAFFGQGTRLTVV.

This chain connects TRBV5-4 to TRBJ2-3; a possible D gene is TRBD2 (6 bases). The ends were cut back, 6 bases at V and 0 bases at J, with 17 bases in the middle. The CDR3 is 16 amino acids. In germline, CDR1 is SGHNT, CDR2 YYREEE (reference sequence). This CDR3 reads CASKEGLGASTDTQYF. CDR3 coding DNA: TGTGCCAGCAAGGAGGGCCTCGGAGCTAGCACAGATACGCAGTATTTT.